Described below is a single T cell receptor (beta chain) sequence and its context. The data originate from a study of T cells in Graves' hyperthyroidism and ophthalmopathy. Template material for amplifying TCR beta CDR3 regions consisted of RNA transcripts. Primed by the HTBI set, a first-round RT-PCR was run on the TCR CDR3. TCRdb reprocessed the multiplex PCR reads via MiXCR and lists one record per CDR3 protein. This repertoire shows approximately 300,000 distinct CDR3 sequences, around 15% found once; its top ten account for over 50%. CDR3 length: 13 residues. The germline V gene encodes CDR1 LGHNA and CDR2 YSLEER. The V end was cut by 8 bases, the J end by 4 bases, with 15 bases between.

The sequenced sample consisted of blood. The TCR originated in a woman aged 55-70 years with Graves' ophthalmopathy. V gene TRBV4-3 combines with J gene TRBJ2-7; TRBD2 might be the D (5 bases). DNA of the CDR3: TGCGCCAGCGCACCGATGCGCGGGTACGAGCAGTACTTC. Translating it yields CASAPMRGYEQYF.